This T cell receptor beta chain emerged from a study of neoadjuvant anti-PD-1 for oral cavity cancer. About the study: Patients without progression received a fourth nivolumab dose around day 43, then surgical resection on days 50-56.

Profiled with immunoSEQ multiplex PCR; TCRdb holds only in-frame clones, not every one. The table includes 7,000 to 9,000 clones, about 60% detected once. Stage II-IVA oral cavity squamous cell carcinoma was new and untreated by systemic or radiation therapy. This CDR3 has 16 residues. Germline CDR1 SNHLY, CDR2 FYNNEI. V was shortened by 2 bases and J by 5 bases, with 13 bases between the two germline ends. The clonotype was recovered from a person aged 35-79 years with oral cavity squamous cell carcinoma. The sequencing used tumor tissue, collected before nivolumab (anti-PD-1) treatment. The V gene is TRBV2, the J gene TRBJ1-6; D may be TRBD1 (6 bases). The CDR3 DNA reads as TGTGCCAGCAGTGAACGGGGGCCTTGGGATAATTCACCCCTCCACTTT. Protein sequence: CASSERGPWDNSPLHF.